This T cell receptor (beta chain) derives from a study of blood T cells in healthy people across ages. For the study at large: Template switching caught about one barcoded beta molecule for each two T cells.

Germline CDR1 is ENHRY and CDR2 is SYGVKD. V lost 1 base and J lost 3, with 15 bases in between. CDR3 size: 17 residues. For the second PCR, which ran for about 6 to 11 cycles, a sample-barcoded 5' primer and a J-beta primer mix were used. In TCRdb, the 5' RACE reads were re-called with MiXCR into one record per CDR3 protein. The sample has 800,000 or so distinct CDR3 sequences, 62% seen once; the top ten hold 25% to 35%. The rearrangement links TRBV10-3 to TRBJ1-4, with a tentative D call TRBD1 (5 bases). The clonotype originates from a man aged 25-45 years in good health. Specimen: blood. This CDR3 reads CAISELSPGPANEKLFF. The DNA of the CDR3 is TGTGCCATCAGTGAGTTAAGTCCAGGGCCGGCTAATGAAAAACTGTTTTTT.